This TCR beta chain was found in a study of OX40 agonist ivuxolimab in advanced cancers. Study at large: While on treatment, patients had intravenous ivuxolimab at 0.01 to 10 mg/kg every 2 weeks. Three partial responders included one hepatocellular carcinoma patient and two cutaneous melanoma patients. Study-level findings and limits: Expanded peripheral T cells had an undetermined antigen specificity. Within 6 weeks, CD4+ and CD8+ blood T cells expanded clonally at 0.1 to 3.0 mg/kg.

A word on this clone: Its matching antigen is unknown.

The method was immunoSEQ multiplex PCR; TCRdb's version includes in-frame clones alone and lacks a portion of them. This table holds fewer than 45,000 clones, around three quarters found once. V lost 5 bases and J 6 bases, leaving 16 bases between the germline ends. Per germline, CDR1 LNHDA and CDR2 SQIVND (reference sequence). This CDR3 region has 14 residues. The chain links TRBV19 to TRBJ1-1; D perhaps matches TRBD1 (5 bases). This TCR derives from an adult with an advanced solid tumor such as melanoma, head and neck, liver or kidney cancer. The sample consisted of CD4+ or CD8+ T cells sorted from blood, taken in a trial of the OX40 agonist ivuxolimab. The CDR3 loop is CASSPGTLKSEAFF. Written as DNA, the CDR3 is TGTGCCAGTAGTCCCGGGACGTTGAAGTCTGAAGCTTTCTTT.